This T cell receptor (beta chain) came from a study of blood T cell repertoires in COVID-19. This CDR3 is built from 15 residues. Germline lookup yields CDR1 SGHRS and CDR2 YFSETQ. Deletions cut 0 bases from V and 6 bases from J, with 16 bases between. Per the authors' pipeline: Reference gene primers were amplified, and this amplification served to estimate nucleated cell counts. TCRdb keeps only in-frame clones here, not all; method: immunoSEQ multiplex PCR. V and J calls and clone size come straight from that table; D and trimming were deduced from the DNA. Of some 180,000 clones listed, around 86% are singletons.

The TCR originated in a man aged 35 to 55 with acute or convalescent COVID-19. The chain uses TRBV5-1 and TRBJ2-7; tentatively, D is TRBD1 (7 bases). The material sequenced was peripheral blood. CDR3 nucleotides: TGCGCCAGCAGCTTGGCTCAGGGGGGTACGCGCGAGCAGTACTTC. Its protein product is CASSLAQGGTREQYF.